This T cell receptor beta chain appears in the sequencing data of a study of T cell responses to AZD1222 COVID-19 vaccine (dated by TCRdb to about 2021). Regarding the research as a whole: Because spike-specific TCR depth and breadth did not differ between the two schedules, AZD1222 recipients who got a second dose at roughly 4 weeks were pooled with those who got a second dose at roughly 12 weeks. Enrollment into the trials was organized by age into subgroups of 18-55, 56-69 and 70-plus years, and those subgroups contained roughly 150, 30 and 60 TCR-sequenced participants, respectively. TCR sequencing covered more than 230 trial participants: roughly 200 given two doses of AZD1222 and 26 given two doses of MenACWY control vaccine. Broad study findings and their caveats: The whole spike protein was spanned by vaccine-associated CD4 TCRs, and dominant responses were seen in regions 160-218 and 743-854. No day 14 peak-response samples were available, so repertoires were characterized only after the peak T cell response. Epitopes outside the regions mutated in the B.1.351 and B.1.1.7 variants were reportedly recognized by nearly half of the unique spike-specific TCRs. In the small 56-69-year group, the increase in depth fell short of significance, most likely because of low power. Participants were mostly white British, with more females than males. The authors suggested clonal diversity may have been underestimated. A significant rise in spike-specific TCR breadth and depth was observed after two AZD1222 doses relative to day 0 and relative to MenACWY recipients. Conclusions about previously exposed vaccinees are limited because only 5 or 6 AZD1222 recipients were SARS-CoV-2 seropositive at baseline.

The CDR3 regions of human TCRbeta chains were subjected to immunosequencing. The authors' analysis ran thus. Repertoire TCRs were checked for matches against a reference library of SARS-CoV-2-specific TCRs that had been generated using the MIRA antigen-specificity platform. Breadth was defined as the fraction of unique TCRs that were SARS-CoV-2-associated, and depth was defined as the fraction of total T cells that were SARS-CoV-2-associated. Each spike-specific TCR was assigned to its reactive spike region and to a CD4 or CD8 class using the MIRA data. Log10-transformed breadth and depth values were compared by one-way ANOVA with Sidak's multiple comparisons tests. Imported from immuneACCESS, the table was reduced by TCRdb to in-frame sequences with V and J called. These copies leave out some clones; in studies compared against another copy, an unresolved V gene accounts for under half, and the cause of the remainder is not known. The V and J calls and clone size are taken from that table; D and trimming were inferred from the DNA. The sample contains 110,000 or so clones, roughly 87% of them found a single time. The top ten clonotypes cover roughly 5.3% of the sample.

What the time point label conveys for this sample: baseline before first vaccination. Samples from vaccinated people were obtained from the UK trials COV001 and COV002, which included a single-blind randomized controlled phase 2/3 trial of AZD1222 (ChAdOx1 nCoV-19) in healthy adults. For TCRbeta chain sequencing, PBMC samples from trial participants were taken at day 0 and at day 28 after the second dose. Sequences KGHDR (CDR1) and SFDVKD (CDR2) are obtained from the germline V gene. Reading from cysteine to phenylalanine, the CDR3 counts 14 amino acids. The sequence is cut down to CDR3 DNA, 42 bases in frame from base 1. Germline trimming: 9 bases from V, 3 bases from J; junction bases outside gene matches: 4. In the case of this clone: The antigen it recognizes is unknown. No much larger clonotype is one base removed from it; base qualities were not supplied.

This specimen was peripheral blood, taken on day 0 of AZD1222 vaccination. Recombination connected TRBV24-1 to TRBJ2-1; 10 of the junction bases match TRBD2. This TCR came from an adult in good health. At the DNA level, the sequence is TGTGCCACCCAGAGCGGGAGGGACTACAATGAGCAGTTCTTC. It codes for CATQSGRDYNEQFF.